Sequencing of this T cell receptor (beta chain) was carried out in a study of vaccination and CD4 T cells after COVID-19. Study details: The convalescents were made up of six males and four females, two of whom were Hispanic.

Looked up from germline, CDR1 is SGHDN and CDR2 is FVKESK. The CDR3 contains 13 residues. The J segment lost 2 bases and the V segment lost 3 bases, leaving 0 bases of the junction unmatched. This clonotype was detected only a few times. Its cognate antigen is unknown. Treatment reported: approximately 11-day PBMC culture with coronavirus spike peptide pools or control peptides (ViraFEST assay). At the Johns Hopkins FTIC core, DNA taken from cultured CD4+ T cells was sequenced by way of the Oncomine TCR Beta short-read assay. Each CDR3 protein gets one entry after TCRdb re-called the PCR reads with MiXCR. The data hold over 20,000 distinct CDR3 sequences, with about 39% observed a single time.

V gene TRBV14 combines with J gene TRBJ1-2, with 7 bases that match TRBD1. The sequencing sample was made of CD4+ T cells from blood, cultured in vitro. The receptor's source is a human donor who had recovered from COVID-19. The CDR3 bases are TGTGCCAGCAGCCAGGGACAGAACTATGGCTACACCTTC. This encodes CASSQGQNYGYTF.